A selection of T cell receptor beta chains follows, all from one sample in a study of CD8+ T cells in alopecia areata. Profiled with immunoSEQ multiplex PCR; TCRdb holds only in-frame clones, not every one. The repertoire holds under 150,000 clones, 53% seen once, with 0.45% to 0.5% in the top ten. Sequencing was performed on CD4+ T cells sorted from blood, taken at week 4, from a patient treated with tofacitinib. These receptors originate from a human donor with alopecia areata. The CDR3 runs from the conserved cysteine through the conserved F or W. A D gene is named only where the DNA matches it firmly. Clone size is not always given. Where it is, it says once, few, many or a class for expanded clones.

abundance	v_gene	j_gene	d_gene	CDR3aa	CDR3nt
-	TRBV2	TRBJ2-3	-	CATSFADTQYF	TGTGCCACCAGTTTTGCAGATACGCAGTATTTT
-	TRBV29-1	TRBJ2-7	TRBD2	CSVVFTSGIRNEQYF	TGCAGCGTTGTGTTTACTAGCGGGATAAGAAACGAGCAGTACTTC
few	TRBV5-6	TRBJ2-7	-	CASSFGLGQNGDEQYF	TGTGCCAGCAGCTTCGGTTTAGGGCAGAACGGAGACGAGCAGTACTTC
few	TRBV11-2	TRBJ1-6	-	CASSLTDSPLHF	TGTGCCAGCAGCTTAACAGATTCACCCCTCCACTTT
-	TRBV29-1	TRBJ2-5	-	CSGIRPQTQETQYF	TGCAGCGGAATTCGACCGCAAACCCAAGAGACCCAGTACTTC
-	TRBV9	TRBJ1-2	-	CASSVQGSRYGYTF	TGTGCCAGCAGCGTCCAGGGGAGTAGATATGGCTACACCTTC
-	TRBV29-1	TRBJ2-3	-	CSVDDSSTDTQYF	TGCAGCGTTGATGATTCTAGCACAGATACGCAGTATTTT
-	TRBV5-1	TRBJ2-5	-	CASSLDRETQYF	TGCGCCAGCAGCTTGGACAGAGAGACCCAGTACTTC
-	TRBV5-1	TRBJ2-2	TRBD1	CASTGQGLGGELFF	TGCGCCAGCACTGGACAGGGTTTAGGCGGGGAGCTGTTTTTT
-	TRBV9	TRBJ2-5	-	CASSVALGLQETQYF	TGTGCCAGCAGCGTAGCACTAGGGTTGCAAGAGACCCAGTACTTC
-	TRBV5-1	TRBJ2-5	-	CASSGEAGEETQYF	TGCGCCAGCAGCGGGGAGGCAGGGGAAGAGACCCAGTACTTC
-	TRBV5-1	TRBJ1-6	TRBD1	CASSLAEGALGSPLHF	TGCGCCAGCAGCTTGGCCGAGGGGGCACTGGGGTCACCCCTCCACTTT
-	TRBV30	TRBJ1-2	-	CAWSQGNYGYTF	TGTGCCTGGAGTCAGGGGAACTATGGCTACACCTTC
-	TRBV19	TRBJ1-4	TRBD1	CATRRGTAEKLFF	TGTGCCACCCGCCGGGGGACAGCAGAAAAACTGTTTTTT
-	TRBV5-1	TRBJ2-1	-	CASSNSPNKYNEQFF	TGCGCCAGCAGTAACTCCCCGAACAAGTACAATGAGCAGTTCTTC
few	TRBV29-1	TRBJ2-1	-	CSVEGGYNEQFF	TGCAGCGTTGAAGGGGGGTACAATGAGCAGTTCTTC
-	TRBV28	TRBJ1-1	-	CASTLPGNTEAFF	TGTGCCAGCACCCTACCGGGAAACACTGAAGCTTTCTTT
few	TRBV7-6	TRBJ2-3	-	CASSSELAETSTDTQYF	TGTGCCAGCAGCTCCGAATTAGCGGAAACTAGCACAGATACGCAGTATTTT
few	TRBV13	TRBJ2-7	TRBD2	CASRSTSGGYEQYF	TGTGCCAGCAGATCGACTAGCGGGGGTTACGAGCAGTACTTC
-	TRBV30	TRBJ2-7	-	CAWSVPQAGQYF	TGTGCCTGGAGTGTACCCCAGGCGGGGCAGTACTTC
-	TRBV30	TRBJ1-2	-	CAWSAAFTGGYTF	TGTGCCTGGAGTGCGGCGTTTACTGGGGGCTACACCTTC
-	TRBV29-1	TRBJ1-1	TRBD1	CSGTGTGGDEAFF	TGCAGCGGTACCGGGACAGGGGGGGACGAAGCTTTCTTT
few	TRBV30	TRBJ2-2	-	CAWSGQLTGELFF	TGTGCCTGGAGTGGTCAGCTGACCGGGGAGCTGTTTTTT
-	TRBV9	TRBJ2-3	-	CASSVGVGSRTDTQYF	TGTGCCAGCAGCGTAGGGGTCGGGTCGCGGACAGATACGCAGTATTTT
-	TRBV18	TRBJ2-7	TRBD2	CASSPAGGEYEQYF	TGTGCCAGCTCCCCGGCGGGGGGAGAGTACGAGCAGTACTTC
-	TRBV29-1	TRBJ1-1	-	CSVPGQSSEAFF	TGCAGCGTTCCTGGACAGAGTTCTGAAGCTTTCTTT
-	TRBV30	TRBJ1-5	-	CAWSWQGHNQPQHF	TGTGCCTGGAGCTGGCAGGGGCACAATCAGCCCCAGCATTTT
-	TRBV30	TRBJ1-5	TRBD1	CAWSVERTGVNQPQHF	TGTGCCTGGAGTGTTGAAAGGACAGGGGTAAATCAGCCCCAGCATTTT
-	TRBV5-6	TRBJ1-4	TRBD1	CASSFVGQGREKLFF	TGTGCCAGCAGCTTTGTCGGACAGGGTCGGGAAAAACTGTTTTTT
-	TRBV7-6	TRBJ1-3	TRBD1	CASSIRTGTGNTIYF	TGTGCCAGCAGCATCAGGACAGGGACTGGAAACACCATATATTTT
-	TRBV5-1	TRBJ1-1	-	CASSGRQPNTEAFF	TGCGCCAGCAGCGGTCGACAGCCGAACACTGAAGCTTTCTTT
few	TRBV6-6	TRBJ1-6	-	CASTHGSPLHF	TGTGCCAGCACCCACGGGTCACCCCTCCACTTT
-	TRBV7-9	TRBJ1-1	-	CASGYKDTEAFF	TGTGCCAGCGGATATAAAGACACTGAAGCTTTCTTT
few	TRBV5-1	TRBJ2-5	-	CASSNQQSQETQYF	TGCGCCAGCAGCAACCAGCAGTCCCAAGAGACCCAGTACTTC
-	TRBV29-1	TRBJ2-7	-	CSVARDSSSYEQYF	TGCAGCGTTGCAAGGGACTCCAGCTCCTACGAGCAGTACTTC
-	TRBV4-1	TRBJ2-5	TRBD2	CASSLSPSSGSPSGETQYF	TGCGCCAGCAGCCTGTCCCCTTCTAGCGGGAGTCCCTCGGGAGAGACCCAGTACTTC
-	TRBV27	TRBJ1-2	-	CASSLSIGFGYTF	TGTGCCAGCAGTTTAAGCATCGGGTTTGGCTACACCTTC
-	TRBV30	TRBJ2-2	TRBD2	CAWSVLLAGTGELFF	TGTGCCTGGAGTGTACTACTAGCGGGCACCGGGGAGCTGTTTTTT
many	TRBV23-1	TRBJ2-1	-	CASSQWSSYEEQFF	TGCGCCAGCAGTCAATGGTCATCCTACGAGGAGCAGTTCTTC
-	TRBV5-6	TRBJ2-4	-	CASSFGPNKDF	TGTGCCAGCAGCTTCGGACCGAACAAGGACTTC
-	TRBV6-6	TRBJ2-5	-	CATRWGETQYF	TGTGCCACCCGATGGGGGGAGACCCAGTACTTC
-	TRBV5-1	TRBJ2-3	TRBD2	CASSPGLAGDTQYF	TGCGCCAGCAGCCCGGGACTAGCTGGCGATACGCAGTATTTT
-	TRBV5-1	TRBJ1-1	-	CASSQGIHTEAFF	TGCGCCAGCAGCCAGGGCATCCACACTGAAGCTTTCTTT
few	TRBV29-1	TRBJ2-1	TRBD2	CSVVLSGRANEQFF	TGCAGCGTTGTGCTCAGCGGGAGGGCCAATGAGCAGTTCTTC
-	TRBV30	TRBJ2-2	-	CAHDRGLLRSTGELFF	TGTGCCCACGATCGAGGCCTTCTACGGAGCACCGGGGAGCTGTTTTTT
few	TRBV19	TRBJ2-3	-	CASSGRGPDTQYF	TGTGCCAGTAGCGGACGGGGTCCAGATACGCAGTATTTT
-	TRBV30	TRBJ2-4	TRBD2	CAWSVLGGIQYF	TGTGCCTGGAGTGTACTGGGAGGGATTCAGTACTTC
-	TRBV6-1	TRBJ2-1	TRBD2	CASRLAGGSYNEQFF	TGTGCCAGCAGACTAGCGGGGGGATCCTACAATGAGCAGTTCTTC
-	TRBV30	TRBJ2-5	TRBD2	CAWGRGLGGRETQYF	TGTGCCTGGGGGAGGGGTCTCGGCGGTAGAGAGACCCAGTACTTC
-	TRBV29-1	TRBJ1-1	-	CSAQTVMNTEAFF	TGCAGCGCCCAGACCGTAATGAACACTGAAGCTTTCTTT
-	TRBV5-1	TRBJ1-2	TRBD1	CASSLGQGQGYTF	TGCGCCAGCAGCTTGGGACAGGGACAAGGCTACACCTTC
-	TRBV6-5	TRBJ2-3	TRBD2	CAVGGSDTDTQYF	TGTGCCGTGGGGGGGAGTGACACAGATACGCAGTATTTT
-	TRBV29-1	TRBJ1-5	TRBD1	CSVCRGDNQPQHF	TGCAGCGTTTGCAGGGGGGACAATCAGCCCCAGCATTTT
-	TRBV9	TRBJ2-7	TRBD2	CASSAGLAGDYEQYF	TGTGCCAGCAGCGCGGGACTAGCGGGGGACTACGAGCAGTACTTC
-	TRBV7-2	TRBJ2-1	-	CASSLGLVLRNEQFF	TGTGCCAGCAGCTTAGGACTAGTCCTAAGGAATGAGCAGTTCTTC
-	TRBV29-1	TRBJ2-7	TRBD1	CSATRDRGNEQYF	TGCAGCGCGACTAGGGACAGGGGAAACGAGCAGTACTTC
-	TRBV7-9	TRBJ2-7	-	CASSPWGYEQYF	TGTGCCAGCAGTCCCTGGGGCTACGAGCAGTACTTC
-	TRBV4-1	TRBJ1-2	-	CASSLGREGFYGYTF	TGCGCCAGCAGCCTTGGCAGAGAAGGATTCTATGGCTACACCTTC
-	TRBV6-5	TRBJ2-5	-	CASSYSFGGIGETQYF	TGTGCCAGCAGTTACTCGTTTGGGGGAATTGGGGAGACCCAGTACTTC
-	TRBV30	TRBJ2-5	-	CAWSVLGTQYF	TGTGCCTGGAGTGTACTCGGGACCCAGTACTTC